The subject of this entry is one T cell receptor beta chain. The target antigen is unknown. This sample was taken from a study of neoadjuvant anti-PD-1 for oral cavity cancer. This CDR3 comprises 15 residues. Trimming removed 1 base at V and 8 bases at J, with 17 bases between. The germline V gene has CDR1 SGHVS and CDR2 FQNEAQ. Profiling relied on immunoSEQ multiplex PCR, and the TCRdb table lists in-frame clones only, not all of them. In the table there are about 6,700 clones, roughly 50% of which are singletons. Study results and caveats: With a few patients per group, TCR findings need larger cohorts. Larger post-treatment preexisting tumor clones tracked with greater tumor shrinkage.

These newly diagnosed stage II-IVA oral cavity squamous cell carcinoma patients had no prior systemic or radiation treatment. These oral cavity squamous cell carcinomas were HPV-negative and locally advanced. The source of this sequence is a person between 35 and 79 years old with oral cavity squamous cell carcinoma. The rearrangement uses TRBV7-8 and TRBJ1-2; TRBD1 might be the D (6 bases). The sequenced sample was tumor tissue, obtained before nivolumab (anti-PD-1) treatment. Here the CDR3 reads CASSLGNREVGGYTF. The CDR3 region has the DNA TGTGCCAGCAGCTTAGGGAACAGGGAAGTCGGCGGCTACACCTTC.